These T cell receptor beta chains were read from a single sample in a study of T cell responses to AZD1222 COVID-19 vaccine. Using immunoSEQ multiplex PCR, the repertoire was profiled, and TCRdb retains in-frame clones only, with some absent. The sample has 110,000 or so clones; about 86% are singletons. Material: peripheral blood, obtained 28 days after the second AZD1222 dose. Every receptor here comes from an adult who received the AZD1222 COVID-19 vaccine. CDR3s include the opening cysteine and the closing phenylalanine or tryptophan. The D gene is left open where the match is weak. Size is omitted from some rows. Given values are once, few, many or a class for expanded clones.

clone_size d_call j_call cdr3_length v_call cdr3_aa cdr3_nt
NA NA TRBJ2-7 15 TRBV6-1 CASSELGQRPYEQYF TGTGCCAGCAGTGAGTTGGGACAACGTCCGTACGAGCAGTACTTC
NA NA TRBJ1-2 16 TRBV19 CASSIAPGLPPMSYTF TGTGCCAGTAGTATAGCCCCAGGACTTCCTCCGATGAGCTACACCTTC
NA TRBD1 TRBJ2-2 15 TRBV7-7 CASSPASRGLGELFF TGTGCCAGCAGCCCCGCCTCCAGGGGGCTCGGGGAGCTGTTTTTT
NA TRBD1 TRBJ1-1 14 TRBV27 CASSTGAQNTEAFF TGTGCCAGCAGTACAGGGGCACAGAACACTGAAGCTTTCTTT
NA NA TRBJ2-1 15 TRBV6-5 CASSFSYRGYNEQFF TGTGCCAGCAGTTTCAGCTACCGTGGGTACAATGAGCAGTTCTTC
NA NA TRBJ1-4 14 TRBV25-1 CASSEFGVDEKLFF TGTGCCAGCAGTGAATTCGGGGTAGATGAAAAACTGTTTTTT
NA TRBD2 TRBJ2-1 14 TRBV7-3 CASSRLAGDSEQFF TGTGCCAGCAGCCGACTAGCGGGGGATAGTGAGCAGTTCTTC
NA NA TRBJ2-7 15 TRBV19 CASSPISASSYEQYF TGTGCCAGTAGTCCTATAAGTGCTAGCTCCTACGAGCAGTACTTC
few NA TRBJ2-5 11 TRBV11-1 CASSLQETQYF TGTGCCAGCAGCTTGCAAGAGACCCAGTACTTC
few NA TRBJ1-5 14 TRBV19 CASTQNSGNQPQHF TGTGCCAGTACCCAAAACAGCGGCAATCAGCCCCAGCATTTT
NA NA TRBJ1-2 14 TRBV7-6 CASSLWGSNYGYTF TGTGCCAGCAGCTTGTGGGGGTCTAACTATGGCTACACCTTC
NA NA TRBJ1-5 16 TRBV4-1 CASSQVGGRSNQPQHF TGCGCCAGCAGCCAAGTCGGGGGGCGCAGCAATCAGCCCCAGCATTTT
few NA TRBJ1-4 15 TRBV5-6 CASTIAGVHNEKLFF TGTGCCAGCACTATCGCCGGGGTGCATAATGAAAAACTGTTTTTT
NA NA TRBJ1-6 12 TRBV12-5 CASRFENSPLHF TGTGCTAGCAGGTTTGAAAATTCACCCCTCCACTTT
NA TRBD1 TRBJ2-3 15 TRBV28 CASSNPGQGTDTQYF TGTGCCAGCAGTAACCCGGGACAGGGTACAGATACGCAGTATTTT
NA TRBD1 TRBJ1-2 12 TRBV30 CASDRDNYGYTF TGTGCCTCCGACAGGGACAACTATGGCTACACCTTC
NA NA TRBJ1-1 14 TRBV7-9 CASSYGGKNTEAFF TGTGCCAGCAGCTACGGTGGTAAAAACACTGAAGCTTTCTTT
few TRBD1 TRBJ1-1 14 TRBV5-4 CASSPQGGNTEAFF TGTGCCAGCAGCCCGCAGGGGGGGAACACTGAAGCTTTCTTT
NA NA TRBJ1-5 13 TRBV11-2 CASTEGLNQPQHF TGTGCCAGCACCGAGGGGTTAAATCAGCCCCAGCATTTT
NA NA TRBJ2-5 12 TRBV9 CASSVGRETQYF TGTGCCAGCAGCGTAGGTCGCGAGACCCAGTACTTC
NA NA TRBJ2-4 12 TRBV10-3 CAIGGNLNIQYF TGTGCCATCGGGGGTAACCTGAACATTCAGTACTTC
few NA TRBJ1-4 13 TRBV27 CASSRQGGEKLFF TGTGCCAGCAGTCGGCAGGGTGGAGAAAAACTGTTTTTT
NA NA TRBJ2-3 17 TRBV7-2 CASSSQGDPLSGGTQYF TGTGCCAGCAGCTCCCAGGGAGACCCTCTTTCTGGGGGTACGCAGTATTTT
NA NA TRBJ2-2 16 TRBV10-3 CAISETGTLGTGELFF TGTGCCATCAGTGAGACGGGGACATTGGGGACCGGGGAGCTGTTTTTT
NA NA TRBJ2-6 15 TRBV6-4 CASSEGSSGANVLTF TGTGCCAGCAGTGAGGGGAGCTCTGGGGCCAACGTCCTGACTTTC
NA NA TRBJ2-7 13 TRBV6-1 CASSERESYEQYF TGTGCCAGCAGTGAACGTGAGAGCTACGAGCAGTACTTC
NA NA TRBJ1-2 14 TRBV6-5 CASSYGPRVYGYTF TGTGCCAGCAGTTACGGCCCCAGAGTCTATGGCTACACCTTC
NA TRBD2 TRBJ2-7 16 TRBV18 CASSPAGTSVIYEQYF TGTGCCAGCTCACCGGCCGGGACTAGCGTGATCTACGAGCAGTACTTC
NA NA TRBJ2-2 13 TRBV21-1 CASRDTKSGELFF TGTGCCAGCAGGGATACAAAATCCGGGGAGCTGTTTTTT